These 19 T cell receptor beta chains came from one sample sequenced in a study of low-dose radiotherapy and immunotherapy resistance in tumors. The time point was: before trial treatment. With TRAV- and TRBV-specific primers, first-strand cDNA was made, covering the alpha and beta chains. The PCR that amplified TCRs ran for 20 cycles, relying on a constant-region primer and a V-primer adapter. Using its own MiXCR run on the reads, TCRdb lists one record per CDR3 protein. The table lists 35,000 to 50,000 distinct CDR3 sequences, roughly 31% of them singletons. This sample comprised PBMCs, obtained before treatment. These receptors were obtained from a male donor with gallbladder cancer.

Of note for this clonotype: One junction end disagrees with the germline gene, perhaps due to a read error. The V call is TRBV11-2, the J call TRBJ2-5; TRBD2 matches at 9 bases. The germline CDR1 and CDR2 sequences are SGHAT and FQNNGV. The CDR3 is 15 residues long. This CDR3 is CASSDRRGGRETQYF. In nucleotides, the CDR3 is TGTGCGAGCAGCGACAGGCGGGGGGGTCGAGAGACCCAGTACTTC.

This clonotype was recorded many times. V and J are TRBV15 and TRBJ2-1; 13 bases are shared with TRBD2. The CDR3 spans 15 residues. Germline V lookup: CDR1 LNHNV, CDR2 YYDKDF (reference sequence). V shed 3 bases, J shed 5 bases, and the junction held 1 base outside the gene matches. The chain's CDR3 is CATSSGLAGDNEQFF. CDR3 nucleotide sequence: TGTGCCACCAGCAGCGGACTAGCGGGAGACAATGAGCAGTTCTTC.

The chain links TRBV11-3 to TRBJ2-7; 9 nucleotides agree with TRBD2. This CDR3 contains 15 residues. V lost 5 bases and J lost 2; bases outside the gene matches: 7. Germline-derived CDR1 and CDR2 are SGHNT and YENEEA. This CDR3 reads CASSPAGGQTYEQYF. The DNA for the CDR3 is TGTGCCAGCAGCCCAGCGGGAGGCCAAACCTACGAGCAGTACTTC.

This clonotype has more than one count but fewer than ten. J is TRBJ2-3 and V is TRBV6-5; D is ambiguous. The CDR3 has 16 residues. The V end was cut by 5 bases, the J end by 6 bases, with 21 bases between. CDR1 MNHEY and CDR2 SVGAGI come from the germline V gene. This CDR3 is CASSELRSRSRDTQYF. The CDR3 nucleotides are TGTGCCAGCAGTGAACTTAGGAGTAGATCAAGGGATACGCAGTATTTT.

This clonotype was counted ten times or more. This chain links TRBV7-2 with TRBJ1-4, with D uncertain. V lost 2 bases and J lost 14, with 15 bases in between. The CDR3 consists of 13 residues. The germline V gene has CDR1 SGHTA and CDR2 FQGNSA. The CDR3 sequence is CASSLLGPSGLFF. CDR3 DNA: TGTGCCAGCAGCTTACTCGGACCCAGTGGGCTGTTTTTT.

This clonotype was found many times. This chain connects TRBV7-9 to TRBJ2-1; 9 bases map to TRBD2. CDR1 is SEHNR, CDR2 FQNEAQ, per germline (reference sequence). Trimming cost V 1 base and J 9 bases; bases outside gene matches: 4. This CDR3 is 14 amino acids long. CDR3 coding DNA: TGTGCCAGCAGCTTAGTGTCTAGCGGGGCTGAGCAGTTCTTC. Encoded protein: CASSLVSSGAEQFF.

V usage is TRBV24-1 and J usage is TRBJ1-1; 10 bases line up with TRBD1. The V segment lost 5 bases and the J segment 6 bases; nucleotides outside the gene matches: 2. This CDR3 has 13 residues. Germline assignment: CDR1 KGHDR and CDR2 SFDVKD. DNA of the CDR3: TGTGCCACCAGTGCCGGGACAGGGGCTGAAGCTTTCTTT. Protein: CATSAGTGAEAFF.

This clonotype occurred many times. The rearrangement links TRBV7-2 to TRBJ2-7; TRBD2 might be the D (5 bases). Germline loops: CDR1 SGHTA, CDR2 FQGNSA. Trimming removed 5 bases at V and 0 bases at J, with 11 bases between. This CDR3 spans 14 amino acids. CDR3 in amino acids: CASSAEGHSYEQYF. In DNA form, the CDR3 reads TGTGCCAGCAGCGCAGAGGGCCACTCCTACGAGCAGTACTTC.

This clonotype was counted many times. The genes are TRBV6-2 or TRBV6-3 and TRBJ2-3; a possible D gene is TRBD2 (6 bases). V was clipped by 0 bases and J by 5 bases, with 15 bases between them. Germline lookup yields CDR1 MNHEY and CDR2 SVGEGT. The CDR3 loop spans 16 amino acids. The chain's CDR3 is CASSYSDYQPVDTQYF. CDR3 in DNA: TGTGCCAGCAGTTACTCGGACTACCAGCCGGTAGATACGCAGTATTTT.

This clonotype was counted many times. V is TRBV7-9 and J is TRBJ1-4; D is ambiguous. The CDR3 spans 14 residues. The germline CDR1 and CDR2 sequences are SEHNR and FQNEAQ (reference sequence). V was trimmed by 4 bases and J by 7 bases, leaving 13 bases between them. CDR3 bases: TGTGCCAGCAGCTCGCTAACGGCTGGTGAAAAACTGTTTTTT. Its translation is CASSSLTAGEKLFF.

There are a few counts of this clonotype. The V call is TRBV7-9, the J call TRBJ1-1; 10 positions match TRBD1. The CDR3 runs to 17 residues. V was clipped by 1 base and J by 6 bases; unmatched bases: 11. CDR1 and CDR2 from the germline V gene are SEHNR and FQNEAQ (reference sequence). In DNA, the CDR3 is TGTGCCAGCAGCTTAGAACCGCTTCGGGACAGGGGATCTGAAGCTTTCTTT. Translating it yields CASSLEPLRDRGSEAFF.

This clonotype was counted at least ten times. V usage is TRBV20-1 and J usage is TRBJ2-5; 10 bases align to TRBD1. The ends lost 4 bases at V and 4 bases at J; junction bases unmatched: 6. Germline CDR1 and CDR2: DFQATT and SNEGSKA (reference sequence). The CDR3 is made up of 14 amino acids. In nucleotides, the CDR3 is TGCAGTGCTACCGGGACAGGGGCCGGAGAGACCCAGTACTTC. Its protein product is CSATGTGAGETQYF.

Relative to its sample, this clonotype is medium-sized (0.01 to 0.1%). The rearrangement uses TRBV28 and TRBJ2-7, with D unclear. The CDR3 contains 12 residues. V was cut by 2 bases and J by 6 bases, with 8 bases left in between. The germline V gene encodes CDR1 MDHEN and CDR2 SYDVKM. CDR3 region: CASSLQKSEQYF. DNA of the CDR3: TGTGCCAGCAGTTTACAGAAGTCCGAGCAGTACTTC.

As to this clonotype: This likely stems from a read error, as it lies one base from a far larger clone. The gene calls are TRBV6-7 and TRBJ1-6; no clear D. TRBV6-7 is designated an ORF whose function remains uncertain. The germline V and J ends were trimmed by 5 bases and 4 bases, with 12 bases remaining between them. This CDR3 is 15 amino acids long. In DNA form, the CDR3 reads TGTGCCAGCAGTCCCGGGAGAGGGTATAATTCACCCCTCCACTTT. Its translation is CASSPGRGYNSPLHF.

In this sample, this clonotype turned up many times. CDR3 sequence (DNA): TGTGCCAGCAGCTTGAGGCGGGGGGCCCCAGATACGCAGTATTTT. Amino acids: CASSLRRGAPDTQYF. J is TRBJ2-3 and V is TRBV7-2, with 8 bases that match TRBD2. The CDR3 contains 15 residues. V shed 3 bases and J 4 bases; nucleotides not matched to a gene: 6. In germline, CDR1 is SGHTA, CDR2 FQGNSA.

There are many counts of this clonotype. The DNA of the CDR3 is TGTGCCAGCAGTTACGGACTAGCTGGCTACGAGCAGTACTTC. This sequence encodes CASSYGLAGYEQYF. This sequence joins TRBV6-2 or TRBV6-3 and TRBJ2-7; TRBD2 matches at 8 bases. This CDR3 is 14 amino acids long. V shed 2 bases and J 3 bases; nucleotides not matched to a gene: 3. The V gene's germline CDR1 is MNHEY and CDR2 SVGEGT.

This clonotype was detected many times. The V gene is TRBV10-3, the J gene TRBJ1-1, with D maybe TRBD1 (6 bases). Germline CDR1 and CDR2: ENHRY and SYGVKD. V was cut by 7 bases and J by 1 base, with 13 bases left in between. CDR3 length equals 14 residues. This chain's CDR3 is CAITLAGENTEAFF. The CDR3 bases are TGTGCCATCACCTTGGCAGGGGAGAACACTGAAGCTTTCTTT.

On this clonotype: A clone one base away is much larger, so this may be a read error. This chain uses TRBV7-6 with TRBJ2-3, with a possible D match to TRBD2 (5 bases). The ends were cut back, 5 bases at V and 2 bases at J, with 14 bases in the middle. Germline CDR1 reads SGHVS; CDR2 reads FNYEAQ. This CDR3 spans 15 amino acids. In nucleotides, the CDR3 is TGTGCCAGCAGCCGAACTAGAGGTAACACAGATACGCAGTATTTT. Its protein product is CASSRTRGNTDTQYF.

This clonotype was detected many times. This chain joins TRBV19 and TRBJ1-5; D is undetermined. The V gene's germline CDR1 is LNHDA and CDR2 SQIVND (reference sequence). Trimming shortened V by 3 bases and J by 4 bases, and 4 bases separated the two germline ends. The CDR3 is 12 amino acids. This CDR3 reads CASSMSNQPQHF. For the CDR3, the DNA is TGTGCCAGTAGTATGAGTAATCAGCCCCAGCATTTT.